The clone carrying this T cell receptor beta chain was recorded a few times. Approximately 9 milliliters of peripheral blood were drawn from each donor into EDTA-treated tubes. Each sample yielded at least 6 million isolated PBMCs. This record comes from a study of blood T cells in healthy people across ages. A second PCR of about 7 to 11 cycles used a sample-barcoded 5' primer and a J-beta primer mix. MiXCR, run by TCRdb on the 5' RACE reads, gives a single entry per CDR3 protein. The sample contains 600,000 or so distinct CDR3 sequences, 25% to 35% of which appear only once. The sequence came from a woman older than 75 in good health. Input material: blood.

This chain's CDR3 is CASSMGEGVSNQPQHF. The CDR3 nucleotides read TGTGCCAGTAGTATGGGGGAGGGTGTGAGCAATCAGCCCCAGCATTTT. The chain couples TRBV19 to TRBJ1-5; D might be TRBD1 (5 bases). CDR1 LNHDA and CDR2 SQIVND come from the germline V gene (reference sequence). V lost 3 bases to trimming and J lost 1 base, with 13 bases between them. This CDR3 contains 16 residues.